These T cell receptor beta chains were read from a single sample in a study of vaccination effects on CD4 cells after COVID-19. What these receptors recognize is not known. Only in-frame clones appear in the TCRdb table, and some are missing; sequencing was by immunoSEQ multiplex PCR. The sample lists roughly 20,000 clones; almost 70% were seen once. Here the sequenced sample was CD4+ T cells from PBMCs cultured with HCoV-NL63 spike peptides, taken before COVID-19 vaccination. Receptor source: a human donor who received a COVID-19 vaccine. Each CDR3 is given with its conserved first and last residue. The order of the fields is D gene, V gene, clone size, J gene, CDR3 protein, CDR3 DNA. D genes are given only for firm matches. Expanded clones are given a class, and other clones once, few, many or no size at all.

D gene: TRBD2; V gene: TRBV5-1; clone size: .; J gene: TRBJ2-5; CDR3 protein: CASSLVAGLAGQETQYF; CDR3 DNA: TGCGCCAGCAGCTTGGTGGCGGGACTAGCGGGACAAGAGACCCAGTACTTC
D gene: TRBD1; V gene: TRBV10-3; clone size: .; J gene: TRBJ2-7; CDR3 protein: CAISESQDRGHEQYF; CDR3 DNA: TGTGCCATCAGTGAGTCACAGGACAGGGGGCACGAGCAGTACTTC
D gene: .; V gene: TRBV7-9; clone size: medium-sized; J gene: TRBJ2-1; CDR3 protein: CASSLRDGSYNEQFF; CDR3 DNA: TGTGCCAGCAGCCTCCGGGACGGCTCCTACAATGAGCAGTTCTTC
D gene: .; V gene: TRBV3-1/TRBV3-2; clone size: .; J gene: TRBJ1-4; CDR3 protein: CASSHGGEKLFF; CDR3 DNA: TGTGCCAGCAGCCATGGGGGCGAAAAACTGTTTTTT
D gene: .; V gene: TRBV10-3; clone size: .; J gene: TRBJ2-1; CDR3 protein: CAISESLISQSNEQFF; CDR3 DNA: TGTGCCATCAGTGAGTCGTTGATTTCGCAAAGCAATGAGCAGTTCTTC
D gene: .; V gene: TRBV7-9; clone size: .; J gene: TRBJ1-2; CDR3 protein: CASSLSSYGYTF; CDR3 DNA: TGTGCCAGCAGCTTATCCTCCTATGGCTACACCTTC
D gene: .; V gene: TRBV6-5; clone size: .; J gene: TRBJ1-1; CDR3 protein: CASRPLVHMNTEAFF; CDR3 DNA: TGTGCCAGCAGGCCACTCGTCCATATGAACACTGAAGCTTTCTTT
D gene: .; V gene: TRBV6-5; clone size: .; J gene: TRBJ1-6; CDR3 protein: CASSLQGVLFPLHF; CDR3 DNA: TGTGCCAGCAGCTTACAGGGCGTTCTGTTTCCCCTCCACTTT
D gene: .; V gene: TRBV9; clone size: .; J gene: TRBJ2-2; CDR3 protein: CASSVVAGELFF; CDR3 DNA: TGTGCCAGCAGCGTAGTGGCCGGGGAGCTGTTTTTT
D gene: TRBD2; V gene: TRBV5-4; clone size: .; J gene: TRBJ2-1; CDR3 protein: CASSLPGLDVYEQFF; CDR3 DNA: TGTGCCAGCAGCTTACCGGGACTAGACGTTTATGAGCAGTTCTTC
D gene: TRBD2; V gene: TRBV4-1; clone size: .; J gene: TRBJ2-7; CDR3 protein: CASSQAQAGGPGEQYF; CDR3 DNA: TGCGCCAGCAGCCAAGCCCAGGCGGGGGGGCCAGGCGAGCAGTACTTC
D gene: .; V gene: TRBV12-5; clone size: .; J gene: TRBJ2-7; CDR3 protein: CASGRTSTYEQYF; CDR3 DNA: TGTGCTAGTGGTCGTACATCGACCTACGAGCAGTACTTC
D gene: TRBD1; V gene: TRBV6-4; clone size: .; J gene: TRBJ1-5; CDR3 protein: CASSETGGNQPQHF; CDR3 DNA: TGTGCCAGCAGTGAGACAGGGGGCAATCAGCCCCAGCATTTT
D gene: .; V gene: TRBV19; clone size: .; J gene: TRBJ2-5; CDR3 protein: CASSSTRETQYF; CDR3 DNA: TGTGCCAGTAGTTCTACAAGGGAGACCCAGTACTTC
D gene: .; V gene: TRBV14; clone size: .; J gene: TRBJ1-1; CDR3 protein: CASSQDRQNTEAFF; CDR3 DNA: TGTGCCAGCAGCCAAGATAGGCAGAACACTGAAGCTTTCTTT
D gene: .; V gene: TRBV6-2/TRBV6-3; clone size: .; J gene: TRBJ2-1; CDR3 protein: CASSPTGTSYNEQFF; CDR3 DNA: TGTGCCAGCAGTCCAACCGGGACTTCTTACAATGAGCAGTTCTTC
D gene: .; V gene: TRBV12-5; clone size: .; J gene: TRBJ2-3; CDR3 protein: CASGLGREEATQYF; CDR3 DNA: TGTGCTAGTGGTTTGGGGCGGGAAGAGGCTACGCAGTATTTT
D gene: TRBD1; V gene: TRBV6-6; clone size: .; J gene: TRBJ1-1; CDR3 protein: CASSYSGQGATEAFF; CDR3 DNA: TGTGCCAGCAGTTACTCGGGACAGGGGGCCACTGAAGCTTTCTTT
D gene: .; V gene: TRBV29-1; clone size: .; J gene: TRBJ1-1; CDR3 protein: CSVDGMDTEAFF; CDR3 DNA: TGCAGCGTTGACGGGATGGACACTGAAGCTTTCTTT
D gene: .; V gene: TRBV5-6; clone size: once; J gene: TRBJ1-1; CDR3 protein: CASSLGGEGFTEAFF; CDR3 DNA: TGTGCCAGCAGCTTGGGGGGGGAGGGGTTCACTGAAGCTTTCTTT
D gene: TRBD2; V gene: TRBV5-8; clone size: .; J gene: TRBJ2-1; CDR3 protein: CASSSWGLAGGNEQFF; CDR3 DNA: TGTGCCAGCAGCTCCTGGGGACTAGCGGGAGGCAATGAGCAGTTCTTC
D gene: .; V gene: TRBV15; clone size: few; J gene: TRBJ2-7; CDR3 protein: CATSTDSVRWNEQYF; CDR3 DNA: TGTGCCACATCAACAGACAGCGTTAGGTGGAACGAGCAGTACTTC